The rows below give T cell receptor beta chains drawn from one sample of a study of cytomegalovirus exposure and HLA in healthy donors. The assay was immunoSEQ multiplex PCR, and TCRdb's table has in-frame clones only and misses some. Among 110,000 or so clones, around 66% were seen once, and the ten largest hold almost 8.5%. Sequencing was carried out using PBMCs. These receptors were taken from a young man in good health and CMV-seropositive. The CDR3 runs from the conserved cysteine through the conserved F or W. Each record gives: V gene, clone size, D gene, J gene, CDR3 DNA, CDR3 protein. D genes are given only for firm matches. Size tells how often a clone was seen (once, few, many) or the class of an expanded clone, and some rows leave it out.

TRBV4-1	NA	NA	TRBJ1-6	TGCGCCAGTAGGAAAACAGGCGACTCACCCCTCCACTTT	CASRKTGDSPLHF
TRBV6-6	NA	NA	TRBJ1-5	TGTGCCAGCAGTTATGGAGGGGCCAGGAATCAGCCCCAGCATTTT	CASSYGGARNQPQHF
TRBV9	NA	NA	TRBJ2-2	TGTGCCAGCCAATGGGGGGAGCGTACCGGGGAGCTGTTTTTT	CASQWGERTGELFF
TRBV5-5	NA	TRBD2	TRBJ2-1	TGTGCCAGCACCTCGGGGGGGGGCAATTCCTACAATGAGCAGTTCTTC	CASTSGGGNSYNEQFF
TRBV6-4	NA	TRBD1	TRBJ1-2	TGTGCCAGCAGTGACGGGACAGGGGGTGGCTACACCTTC	CASSDGTGGGYTF
TRBV7-2	few	NA	TRBJ1-4	TGTGCCAGCAGCACGGGTGTTAGTGCGGTTGAAAAACTGTTTTTT	CASSTGVSAVEKLFF
TRBV5-6	NA	NA	TRBJ2-1	TGTGCCAGCCACTATTTCACCTACAATGAGCAGTTCTTC	CASHYFTYNEQFF
TRBV5-1	many	NA	TRBJ1-4	TGCGCCACCCGCAGCGACCTTAATAATGAAAAACTGTTTTTT	CATRSDLNNEKLFF
TRBV5-4	NA	NA	TRBJ1-1	TGTGCCAGCAGCTTGCGTGGAGGTAGCACTGAAGCTTTCTTT	CASSLRGGSTEAFF
TRBV6-1	NA	NA	TRBJ2-7	TGTGCCAGCAGTGTACTGGCCTACGAGCAGTACTTC	CASSVLAYEQYF
TRBV10-2	NA	NA	TRBJ1-5	TGCGCCAGCAGTGATCGGTGGGGGGAAGAGAGCAATCAGCCCCAGCATTTT	CASSDRWGEESNQPQHF
TRBV11-2	NA	NA	TRBJ2-2	TGTGCCAGCAGCTCCCTGGGGGGGAACACCGGGGAGCTGTTTTTT	CASSSLGGNTGELFF
TRBV6-4	NA	TRBD1	TRBJ1-2	TGTGCCAGCAGTGAACCAGGGGGCGGCTACACCTTC	CASSEPGGGYTF
TRBV5-1	NA	TRBD1	TRBJ1-3	TGCGCCAGCAGCTTGGCGCAGGGGGCTGGAAACACCATATATTTT	CASSLAQGAGNTIYF
TRBV4-1	NA	NA	TRBJ1-4	TGCGCCAGCAGCTATAGCTCCATATCAGCTAATGAAAAACTGTTTTTT	CASSYSSISANEKLFF
TRBV28	NA	NA	TRBJ1-1	TGTGCCAGCAGTTTATCGTCTATAGGGGGTGTGAGTCTCACTGAAGCTTTCTTT	CASSLSSIGGVSLTEAFF
TRBV7-3	NA	NA	TRBJ2-5	TGTGCCAGCAACGCCTCCGGGACACCCCAAGAGACCCAGTACTTC	CASNASGTPQETQYF
TRBV9	NA	NA	TRBJ1-6	TGTGCCAGCAGCGTAGGAAGGGGTACGGCCGTTTCACCCCTCCACTTT	CASSVGRGTAVSPLHF
TRBV6-1	NA	TRBD1	TRBJ1-1	TGTGCCAGCAGTGTCGACAGGGCATACACTGAAGCTTTCTTT	CASSVDRAYTEAFF
TRBV28	NA	NA	TRBJ1-5	TGTGCCAGCAGTTTATATTCAGGGAGCAATCAGCCCCAGCATTTT	CASSLYSGSNQPQHF
TRBV11-2	NA	TRBD1	TRBJ1-4	TGTGCCAGCAGCAGGGGACAGGGGTCAACAACTAATGAAAAACTGTTTTTT	CASSRGQGSTTNEKLFF
TRBV5-1	NA	NA	TRBJ2-3	TGCGCCAGCAGCCGGGACAACGCTTTCACAGATACGCAGTATTTT	CASSRDNAFTDTQYF
TRBV6-5	NA	TRBD2	TRBJ2-2	TGTGCCAGCAGTCCACGGGGGGTCAACACCGGGGAGCTGTTTTTT	CASSPRGVNTGELFF
TRBV2	NA	NA	TRBJ1-3	TGTGCCAGCAGCTCTTTCTCTGGAAACACCATATATTTT	CASSSFSGNTIYF
TRBV11-3	NA	NA	TRBJ2-7	TGTGCCAGCAGCTTAGAGGCAGGCTCCGAGCAGTACTTC	CASSLEAGSEQYF
TRBV29-1	few	TRBD1	TRBJ1-1	TGCAGCGCCCGGGGACAGATGAACACTGAAGCTTTCTTT	CSARGQMNTEAFF
TRBV19	NA	TRBD1	TRBJ1-1	TGTGCCAGTAGCGGCCCGGGACAGAAAAACACTGAAGCTTTCTTT	CASSGPGQKNTEAFF
TRBV4-1	NA	NA	TRBJ1-5	TGCGCCAGCAGCCAAGAGGGCAGGGCTAGTGTGGTCAATCAGCCCCAGCATTTT	CASSQEGRASVVNQPQHF
TRBV7-2	NA	TRBD1	TRBJ2-7	TGTGCCAGCAGCTCTCAGGGGGTCTACGAGCAGTACTTC	CASSSQGVYEQYF
TRBV5-8	once	TRBD2	TRBJ2-3	TGTGCCAGCAGCTTGGTCCTAGCGGGGGGGAAGTATAGCACAGATACGCAGTATTTT	CASSLVLAGGKYSTDTQYF
TRBV10-2	NA	NA	TRBJ1-4	TGCGCCAGCAGTGAGCAGGGTCCCGATGTCGAAAAACTGTTTTTT	CASSEQGPDVEKLFF
TRBV6-5	NA	TRBD1	TRBJ2-2	TGTGCCAGCAGTTCTGGGACAGGGGGTACCGGGGAGCTGTTTTTT	CASSSGTGGTGELFF